A selection of T cell receptor beta chains follows, all from one sample in a study of shared clonotypes between healthy human individuals. This table comes from immunoSEQ multiplex PCR, and its TCRdb copy is limited to in-frame clones, with some not included. This sample has 2 million to 2.5 million clones, with just over 90% found just once. Sequenced sample: naive CD4+ T cells from PBMCs. These receptors were collected from a man aged 18 to 35 in good health. Some clones in this sample may be carry-over from other donors' samples. CDR3s include the opening cysteine and the closing phenylalanine or tryptophan. The order of the fields is V gene, CDR3 protein.

V: TRBV4-2; CDR3: CASSQDPQDSPLHF
V: TRBV18; CDR3: CASSPPVGGWSYEQYF
V: TRBV7-2; CDR3: CASSQIGNTIYF
V: TRBV29-1; CDR3: CSVALRQGTYEQYF
V: TRBV30; CDR3: CAWSDGGVAFF
V: TRBV5-1; CDR3: CASRRMATSYEQYF
V: TRBV27; CDR3: CASSFIGSQETQYF
V: TRBV9; CDR3: CASSVDLGETQYF
V: TRBV14; CDR3: CASSQAGQRTSYEQYF
V: TRBV2; CDR3: CATSMSGDTQYF
V: TRBV14; CDR3: CASSRHVGRNEQYF
V: TRBV4-1; CDR3: CASSQPGLFNNEQFF
V: TRBV6-6; CDR3: CASSPGGSTGYTF
V: TRBV4-3; CDR3: CASSQEWGRQETQYF
V: TRBV2; CDR3: CASSPGQAPQETQYF
V: TRBV9; CDR3: CASSVADLAGNYNEQFF
V: TRBV30; CDR3: CAWSVDETDGYTF
V: TRBV29-1; CDR3: CSVGAGRTGNTIYF
V: TRBV5-4; CDR3: CASSFFSGPVTDTQYF
V: TRBV18; CDR3: CASHRRDRGGADTQYF